This TCR beta chain was identified in a study of cytomegalovirus exposure and HLA in healthy donors. General observations from the study: It was 150 or so TCR beta chains that were listed as cytomegalovirus-associated. Some highly shared sequence variants likely arose as a pipeline artifact. Most of the CMV-associated TCR beta chains (in a later analysis) appeared to be HLA-restricted.

This clone appeared once. Its antigen is not known. This PCR relied on a set of 60 Vbeta primers and 13 Jbeta primers. Some clones are missing from TCRdb's copy, which holds only in-frame ones; the method was immunoSEQ multiplex PCR. The table shows about 150,000 clones, with roughly 80% occurring only once. It was healthy bone marrow donors who served as donors. The CDR3 totals 15 residues. V was pared by 1 base and J by 2 bases, with 0 bases of the junction left unmatched. Germline V gene lookup returns CDR1 LGHNT and CDR2 FRNRAP. The clonotype originates from a boy aged 2 to 9 in good health and CMV-seronegative. This sequence joins TRBV12-5 and TRBJ2-1; TRBD1 aligns across 9 bases. The sequenced sample was PBMCs. The CDR3 region is CASGLGDRAYNEQFF. The CDR3 bases are TGTGCTAGTGGTTTGGGGGACAGGGCCTACAATGAGCAGTTCTTC.